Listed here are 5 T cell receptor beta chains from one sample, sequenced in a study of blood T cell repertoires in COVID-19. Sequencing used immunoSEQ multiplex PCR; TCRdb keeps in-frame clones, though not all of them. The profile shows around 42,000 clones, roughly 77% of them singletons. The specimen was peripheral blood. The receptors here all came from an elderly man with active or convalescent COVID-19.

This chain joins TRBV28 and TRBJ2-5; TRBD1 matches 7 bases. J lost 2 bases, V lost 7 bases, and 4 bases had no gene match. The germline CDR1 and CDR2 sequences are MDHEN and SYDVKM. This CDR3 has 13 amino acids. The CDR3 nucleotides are TGTGCCAGCAAGAACAGGGGTCAAGAGACCCAGTACTTC. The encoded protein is CASKNRGQETQYF.

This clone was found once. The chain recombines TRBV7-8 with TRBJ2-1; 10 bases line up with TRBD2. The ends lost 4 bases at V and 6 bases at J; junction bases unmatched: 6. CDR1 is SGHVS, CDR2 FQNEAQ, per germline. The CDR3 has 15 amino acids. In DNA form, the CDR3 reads TGTGCCAGCAGCTCCCGAGCGGGAGGGGCCAATGAGCAGTTCTTC. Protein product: CASSSRAGGANEQFF.

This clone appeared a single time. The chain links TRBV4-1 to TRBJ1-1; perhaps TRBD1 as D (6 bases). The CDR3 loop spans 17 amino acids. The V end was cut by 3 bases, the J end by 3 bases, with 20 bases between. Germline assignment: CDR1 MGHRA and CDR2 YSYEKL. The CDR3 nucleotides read TGCGCCAGCAGCCACCTCCCAAGGGAACAGGGCGACACTGAAGCTTTCTTT. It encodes CASSHLPREQGDTEAFF.

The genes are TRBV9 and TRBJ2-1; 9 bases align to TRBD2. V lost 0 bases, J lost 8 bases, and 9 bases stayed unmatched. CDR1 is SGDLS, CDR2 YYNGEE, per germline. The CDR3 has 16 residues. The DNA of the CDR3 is TGTGCCAGCAGCGTAGGGTTCGGCGGGAGGGCCGATGAGCAGTTCTTC. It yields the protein CASSVGFGGRADEQFF.

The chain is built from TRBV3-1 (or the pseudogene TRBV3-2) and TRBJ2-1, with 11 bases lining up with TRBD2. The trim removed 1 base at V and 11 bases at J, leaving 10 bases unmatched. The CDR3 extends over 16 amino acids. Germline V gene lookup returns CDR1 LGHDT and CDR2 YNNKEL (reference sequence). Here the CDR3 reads CASSQAGGLAGEKQFF. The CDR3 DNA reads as TGTGCCAGCAGCCAAGCCGGTGGACTAGCGGGTGAAAAGCAGTTCTTC.